The 13 T cell receptor beta chains below all came from one sample that was sequenced in a study of T cells after yellow fever vaccination. One entry per CDR3 protein, called by TCRdb with MiXCR from the 5' RACE reads. The sample has 180,000 or so distinct CDR3 sequences, approximately 10% seen once; the top ten hold around 34%. Source: CD8+ T cells sorted from PBMCs, taken 15 days after the yellow fever booster vaccination. Every receptor here comes from a young man who received the YFV17D yellow fever vaccine.

This clonotype occurred a few times. The gene calls are TRBV19 and TRBJ2-2; the match to TRBD2 covers 13 bases. After removal of 3 bases from V and 5 bases from J, the junction contained 6 bases not matched to a gene. CDR3 length equals 17 residues. CDR1 and CDR2 (germline): LNHDA, SQIVND (reference sequence). The CDR3 region has the DNA TGTGCCAGTAGTATCGGACAGGGACTAGCGGGAACCGGGGAGCTGTTTTTT. As protein: CASSIGQGLAGTGELFF.

The chain carries TRBV12-3 or TRBV12-4 and TRBJ2-3; TRBD2 is a possible D gene (6 bases). Deletions cut 5 bases from V and 2 bases from J, with 17 bases between. The CDR3 sequence is 16 residues long. This CDR3 is CASSPGRDSLTDTQYF. CDR3 bases: TGTGCCAGCAGTCCAGGCCGGGACTCTCTCACAGATACGCAGTATTTT.

This chain joins TRBV4-1 and TRBJ1-1, with a possible D match to TRBD1 (6 bases). Trimming cost V 5 bases and J 8 bases, with 15 bases left between them. The CDR3 spans 13 residues. Germline loops: CDR1 MGHRA, CDR2 YSYEKL. The CDR3 loop reads CASSVTGTVEAFF. DNA of the CDR3: TGCGCCAGCAGCGTAACAGGGACCGTGGAAGCTTTCTTT.

This clonotype was seen only a few times. The chain recombines TRBV7-2 with TRBJ2-5, with 9 bases aligning to TRBD2. This CDR3 has 17 amino acids. CDR1 SGHTA and CDR2 FQGNSA come from the germline V gene. V lost 3 bases and J lost 5; bases outside the gene matches: 13. The CDR3 coding sequence is TGTGCCAGCAGCTTGGGTCCACCGGGACTAGCCTTGGAGACCCAGTACTTC. This encodes CASSLGPPGLALETQYF.

This clonotype was seen only a few times. J is TRBJ2-7 and V is TRBV7-9, with 10 positions matching TRBD2. The germline CDR1 and CDR2 sequences are SEHNR and FQNEAQ (reference sequence). This CDR3 is 16 amino acids long. V was clipped by 4 bases and J by 2 bases; unmatched bases: 8. CDR3 protein: CASSYYPGLATYEQYF. The CDR3, as DNA: TGTGCCAGCAGCTACTACCCGGGACTAGCGACCTACGAGCAGTACTTC.

Only a few counts were recorded for this clonotype. This chain connects TRBV12-3 or TRBV12-4 to TRBJ2-7; 9 bases fit TRBD1. There are 14 residues in the CDR3. The trim removed 6 bases at V and 1 base at J, leaving 4 bases unmatched. CDR3 protein: CASRTGGESYEQYF. The CDR3, as DNA: TGTGCCAGCAGAACAGGGGGCGAATCCTACGAGCAGTACTTC.

The chain couples TRBV6-6 to TRBJ1-3; a weak D match, TRBD1 (6 bases). CDR3 size: 17 residues. The V and J ends lost 5 bases and 1 base respectively, with 18 bases between them. Per germline, CDR1 MNHNY and CDR2 SVGAGI (reference sequence). Here the CDR3 reads CASSLTQGRASGNTIYF. For the CDR3, the DNA is TGTGCCAGCAGTCTAACCCAGGGGAGGGCATCTGGAAACACCATATATTTT.

The gene calls are TRBV20-1 and TRBJ2-7; D not certain. Germline CDR1 reads DFQATT; CDR2 reads SNEGSKA (reference sequence). The germline V and J ends were trimmed by 0 bases and 2 bases, with 11 bases remaining between them. CDR3 length equals 14 residues. CDR3 region: CSARDGQFTYEQYF. The CDR3 DNA follows: TGCAGTGCTAGAGATGGGCAGTTTACCTACGAGCAGTACTTC.

This clonotype occurred a few times. The chain is built from TRBV13 and TRBJ2-4, with D possibly being TRBD1 (5 bases). Germline CDR1 reads PRHDT; CDR2 reads FYEKMQ (reference sequence). The V gene lost 4 bases and the J gene lost 7 bases, with 14 bases spanning the gap. CDR3 length: 14 amino acids. Here the CDR3 DNA reads TGTGCCAGCAGCTCCCAGGGCCTAGAGAACATTCAGTACTTC. This sequence encodes CASSSQGLENIQYF.

This clonotype has a handful of counts. The J gene is TRBJ2-6, the V gene TRBV19, with D hard to call. CDR3 length equals 15 residues. Trimming removed 6 bases at V and 0 bases at J, with 9 bases between. Germline V CDR1 and CDR2: LNHDA, SQIVND (reference sequence). The CDR3: CASRVPSSGANVLTF. The CDR3 DNA follows: TGTGCCAGTAGGGTACCTTCCTCTGGGGCCAACGTCCTGACTTTC.

This clonotype was detected only a few times. CDR3 loop: CASSTGAGYEQYF. The CDR3 nucleotides read TGCGCCAGCAGCACCGGGGCTGGCTACGAGCAGTACTTC. V usage is TRBV4-3 and J usage is TRBJ2-7; either TRBD1 or TRBD2 may fit D (5 bases each). Germline loops: CDR1 LGHNA, CDR2 YSLEER. The CDR3 is 13 amino acids. V gave up 5 bases and J gave up 3 bases, with 11 bases separating them.

At least ten counts were recorded for this clonotype. The chain is built from TRBV7-6 and TRBJ2-2; 7 bases match TRBD2. The CDR3 totals 15 residues. V lost 5 bases and J lost 6; bases outside the gene matches: 9. Germline V gene lookup returns CDR1 SGHVS and CDR2 FNYEAQ. This CDR3 reads CASSRTSDPPGELFF. CDR3 sequence (DNA): TGTGCCAGCAGCCGAACTAGCGACCCTCCCGGGGAGCTGTTTTTT.

This clonotype was detected ten times or more. The gene calls are TRBV6-2 or TRBV6-3 and TRBJ2-2, with TRBD1 identical over 7 bases. Germline values: CDR1 MNHEY, CDR2 SVGEGT. With 5 bases clipped from V and 2 bases from J, the junction kept 5 bases outside the gene matches. The CDR3 sequence is 15 residues long. CDR3 sequence: CASSRGQDNTGELFF. The CDR3 nucleotides are TGTGCCAGCAGTCGCGGACAGGACAACACCGGGGAGCTGTTTTTT.